This record covers a single TCR beta chain. The protocol was immunoSEQ multiplex PCR, while the TCRdb copy is restricted to in-frame clones and leaves out a portion. The repertoire has about 32,000 clones, approximately 85% of them found once; the top ten carry approximately 6%. This sample was taken from a study of radiotherapy plus CTLA-4 blockade in lung cancer. Study in general: For around 18% of patients, objective responses occurred, and approximately 31% had disease control.

Sequenced material: peripheral blood, taken from a patient treated with radiotherapy plus ipilimumab. This receptor was obtained from a human donor with non-small cell lung cancer who had stable disease on radiotherapy plus ipilimumab.

The CDR3 region is CASSSTGPQYNEQFF. The DNA for the CDR3 is TGTGCCAGCAGTTCGACAGGACCGCAATACAATGAGCAGTTCTTC. This chain joins TRBV28 and TRBJ2-1; a weak D match, TRBD1 (6 bases). The germline V gene encodes CDR1 MDHEN and CDR2 SYDVKM. Trimming took 4 bases from V and 4 from J, leaving 14 bases between them. The CDR3 length is 15 residues.